These 25 T cell receptor beta chains were sequenced from one sample in a study of T-cell memory formation after mild COVID-19. Using its own MiXCR run on the 5' RACE reads, TCRdb lists one record per CDR3 protein. The repertoire consists of 200,000 to 250,000 distinct CDR3 sequences, with around 27% occurring once and the leading ten covering around 10%. The sequenced sample consisted of PBMCs or a T cell subset sorted from them (not recorded which). The source of these receptors is an adult woman who had mild COVID-19 (a few samples of this study predate the infection). Cell type and time point are not known.

This chain links TRBV5-4 with TRBJ1-2; D gene ambiguous. Trimming removed 1 base at V and 4 bases at J, with 8 bases between. The germline V gene has CDR1 SGHNT and CDR2 YYREEE (reference sequence). The CDR3 loop spans 13 amino acids. The CDR3 DNA reads as TGTGCCAGCAGCTTGCCCGGGATCTATGGCTACACCTTC. Protein product: CASSLPGIYGYTF.

V gene TRBV7-9 combines with J gene TRBJ2-3; TRBD2 aligns across 11 bases. The CDR3 length is 16 residues. Germline CDR1 SEHNR, CDR2 FQNEAQ (reference sequence). The J segment lost 4 bases and the V segment lost 7 bases, leaving 10 bases of the junction unmatched. The CDR3 loop is CASIFGLAGGADTQYF. The CDR3 DNA reads TGTGCCAGCATCTTCGGGCTAGCGGGGGGTGCAGATACGCAGTATTTT.

This clonotype was picked up a small number of times. V gene TRBV19 combines with J gene TRBJ1-5; the D gene is possibly TRBD1 (5 bases). This CDR3 is 14 amino acids long. The V gene's germline CDR1 is LNHDA and CDR2 SQIVND (reference sequence). With 8 bases removed from V and 3 bases from J, the gap between germline ends came to 14 bases. The CDR3 region is CASGGRGDNQPQHF. CDR3 DNA: TGTGCCAGTGGAGGTCGGGGGGACAATCAGCCCCAGCATTTT.

This clonotype was seen only once. The J gene is TRBJ2-1, the V gene TRBV5-5, with 13 bases identical to TRBD2. This CDR3 spans 16 amino acids. Germline V gene data show CDR1 as SGHKS and CDR2 as YYEKEE (reference sequence). V dropped 2 bases and J dropped 6; count of bases not matched to a gene: 5. The CDR3 region has the DNA TGTGCCAGCAGCTTCCCGGGACTAGCGGGGAGCAATGAGCAGTTCTTC. Its translation: CASSFPGLAGSNEQFF. The whole variable domain, remainder taken from reference TRBV5-5 and TRBJ2-1, is DAGVTQSPTHLIKTRGQQVTLRCSPISGHKSVSWYQQVLGQGPQFIFQYYEKEERGRGNFPDRFSARQFPNYSSELNVNALLLGDSALYLCASSFPGLAGSNEQFFGPGTRLTVL.

This clonotype was recorded a few times. The gene calls are TRBV20-1 and TRBJ1-6, with D maybe TRBD1 (5 bases). There are 12 residues in the CDR3. V lost 8 bases to trimming and J lost 9 bases, with 14 bases between them. Germline V gene data show CDR1 as DFQATT and CDR2 as SNEGSKA (reference sequence). CDR3 in DNA: TGCAGTTTCTCCAGGGTCGGTTCACCCCTCCACTTT. This codes for CSFSRVGSPLHF.

This clonotype was recorded a few times. This rearrangement joins TRBV6-5 to TRBJ2-3; the D gene is possibly TRBD1 (6 bases). Trimming shortened V by 6 bases and J by 1 base, and 17 bases separated the two germline ends. Germline V gene sequence: CDR1 MNHEY, CDR2 SVGAGI. This CDR3 spans 16 amino acids. DNA for the CDR3: TGTGCCAGCAGGAGAGTGGGGGCCACGGGCACAGATACGCAGTATTTT. Translated, it gives CASRRVGATGTDTQYF.

This clonotype was observed a few times. The chain couples TRBV12-3 or TRBV12-4 to TRBJ2-7; D is unclear. V lost 0 bases, J lost 3 bases, and 12 bases lay in between. This CDR3 has 15 amino acids. The CDR3 is CASSLAPRYDYEQYF. CDR3 bases: TGTGCCAGCAGTTTAGCGCCCAGGTACGACTACGAGCAGTACTTC.

V usage is TRBV9 and J usage is TRBJ1-3; D might be TRBD1 (5 bases). The CDR3 is 15 amino acids. CDR1 is SGDLS, CDR2 YYNGEE, per germline. V was pared by 3 bases and J by 9 bases, with 19 bases between. This chain's CDR3 is CASSALGAKWGTIYF. The DNA for the CDR3 is TGTGCCAGCAGCGCCCTAGGGGCGAAGTGGGGCACCATATATTTT.

The V gene is TRBV25-1, the J gene TRBJ1-1, with D possibly being TRBD1 (5 bases). CDR3 size: 15 residues. CDR1 is MGHDK and CDR2 is SYGVNS in the germline V gene. Between the trimmed V and J ends, which lost 5 bases and 0 bases, there was a span of 13 bases. CDR3 sequence reads: CASSPLRGLNTEAFF. Written as DNA, the CDR3 is TGTGCCAGCAGTCCCCTGAGGGGCTTGAACACTGAAGCTTTCTTT.

This clonotype came up a few times. The J gene is TRBJ2-3, the V gene TRBV5-8; TRBD2 matches 9 bases. Unmatched junction bases numbered 7, after V lost 0 bases and J lost 5 bases. This CDR3 is built from 16 residues. CDR1 is SGHTS, CDR2 YDEGEE, per germline. The CDR3: CASSLATSGYRDTQYF. DNA of the CDR3: TGTGCCAGCAGCTTGGCGACTAGCGGTTATAGAGATACGCAGTATTTT. The whole variable domain, filled in from reference TRBV5-8 and TRBJ2-3, reads EAGVTQSPTHLIKTRGQQATLRCSPISGHTSVYWYQQALGLGLQFLLWYDEGEERNRGNFPPRFSGRQFPNYSSELNVNALELEDSALYLCASSLATSGYRDTQYFGPGTRLTVL.

The table lists this clonotype with a few counts. The chain recombines TRBV7-3 with TRBJ2-5; D not resolved. V lost 3 bases and J lost 3, with 8 bases in between. There are 13 residues in the CDR3. The germline gives CDR1 SGHTA, CDR2 FQGTGA. The CDR3 nucleotides are TGTGCCAGCAGCTTCGTAGCCGAAGAGACCCAGTACTTC. Its translation: CASSFVAEETQYF.

This clonotype has just a few counts. The rearrangement links TRBV7-9 to TRBJ2-7; possible D gene TRBD1, 6 bases. The CDR3 has 12 amino acids. V was clipped by 5 bases and J by 6 bases, with 11 bases between them. Germline CDR1 reads SEHNR; CDR2 reads FQNEAQ (reference sequence). The CDR3 DNA is TGTGCCAGCAGCCGTCAGGGGTTCGAGCAGTACTTC. Translated, it gives CASSRQGFEQYF.

This chain uses TRBV7-9 with TRBJ2-1, with 9 nucleotides matching TRBD1. The V and J ends lost 5 bases and 14 bases, in that order; junction bases with no gene match: 10. This CDR3 is 13 amino acids long. CDR1 SEHNR and CDR2 FQNEAQ come from the germline V gene (reference sequence). The CDR3, as DNA: TGTGCCAGCAGCCCCCTCCCGGGACAGGGAGAGTTCTTC. It is translated as CASSPLPGQGEFF.

The chain is built from TRBV7-8 and TRBJ1-1; D remains unclear. V lost 3 bases to trimming and J lost 3 bases, with 8 bases between them. Germline lookup yields CDR1 SGHVS and CDR2 FQNEAQ. The CDR3 length is 13 residues. The CDR3 loop reads CASSFGGDTEAFF. CDR3 bases: TGTGCCAGCAGCTTCGGAGGCGACACTGAAGCTTTCTTT.

V and J are TRBV19 and TRBJ2-4, with D possibly called TRBD1 or TRBD2 (5 bases each). The ends were cut back, 9 bases at V and 1 base at J, with 13 bases in the middle. The germline V gene encodes CDR1 LNHDA and CDR2 SQIVND (reference sequence). This CDR3 is built from 14 residues. The CDR3 nucleotides read TGTGCCAGGGAAGGGGACCAGGCCAAAAACATTCAGTACTTC. Translated: CAREGDQAKNIQYF.

This rearrangement joins TRBV3-1 to TRBJ1-6; no clear D. CDR3 length: 13 amino acids. In germline, CDR1 is LGHDT, CDR2 YNNKEL (reference sequence). The ends were cut back, 3 bases at V and 5 bases at J, with 5 bases in the middle. The CDR3 is CASSHRNNSPLHF. The CDR3 DNA reads as TGTGCCAGCAGCCACAGGAATAATTCACCCCTCCACTTT.

CDR3 sequence reads: CACHAFSSYEQYF. The CDR3 DNA is TGTGCCTGCCACGCATTTAGCTCCTACGAGCAGTACTTC. V gene TRBV30 combines with J gene TRBJ2-7, with D unclear. CDR3 length: 13 amino acids. Germline V gives CDR1 GTSNPN, CDR2 SVGIG (reference sequence). V shed 6 bases and J shed 0 bases, with 12 bases lying between them.

This clonotype came up a few times. The V gene is TRBV2, the J gene TRBJ2-7; D gene uncertain. Deletions cut 8 bases from V and 6 bases from J, with 5 bases between. Per the germline V gene, CDR1 is SNHLY and CDR2 is FYNNEI. The CDR3 has 9 amino acids. The CDR3 spells CASGSEQYF. The CDR3 nucleotides are TGTGCCAGCGGCTCCGAGCAGTACTTC.

The J gene is TRBJ2-7, the V gene TRBV7-9; 12 bases match TRBD2. Trimming at V came to 4 bases and at J to 1 base, leaving 8 bases not matched to a gene. The V gene's germline CDR1 is SEHNR and CDR2 FQNEAQ (reference sequence). The CDR3 is made up of 17 amino acids. The CDR3 sequence: CASSSLLAGGRSYEQYF. CDR3 DNA sequence: TGTGCCAGCAGCTCGCTACTAGCGGGGGGACGATCCTACGAGCAGTACTTC.

The chain links TRBV29-1 to TRBJ2-7; 7 positions agree with TRBD1. Trimming took 2 bases from V and 5 from J; bases not matched to a gene: 9. The V gene's germline CDR1 is SQVTM and CDR2 ANQGSEA. This CDR3 is built from 14 residues. The CDR3 DNA reads as TGCAGCGTTGAATTGACAGGGCCCCGTGACGAGCAGTACTTC. Translating gives CSVELTGPRDEQYF.

CDR3 DNA: TGCAGCGTGGCACAGGTTGTTCGCACTGAAGCTTTCTTT. The encoded protein is CSVAQVVRTEAFF. The chain combines TRBV29-1 with TRBJ1-1; D possibly corresponds to TRBD1 (5 bases). This CDR3 is 13 amino acids long. V dropped 6 bases and J dropped 4 bases, with 15 bases sitting between them. CDR1 and CDR2 (germline): SQVTM, ANQGSEA.

The chain has TRBV2 and TRBJ2-2; 8 bases fit TRBD1. Germline V lookup: CDR1 SNHLY, CDR2 FYNNEI. Trimming at V came to 2 bases and at J to 7 bases, leaving 15 bases not matched to a gene. This CDR3 is built from 18 residues. The CDR3 nucleotides are TGTGCCAGCAGTGAATTTCGGTGGGGACAGGATGAGTACGGGGAGCTGTTTTTT. Translated: CASSEFRWGQDEYGELFF.

Worth noting for this clonotype: This likely comes from a read error, as the CDR3 has no conserved phenylalanine or tryptophan at its end. CDR3 DNA sequence: TGTGCCACCGGCACCGGGATTCGACAGCCCCAGCATATT. Translation gives CATGTGIRQPQHI. The V and J genes are TRBV27 and TRBJ1-5; D remains ambiguous. The germline V gene encodes CDR1 MNHEY and CDR2 SMNVEV (reference sequence). Trimming left V 10 bases short and J 7 bases short, with 17 bases between. CDR3 length equals 13 residues.

The chain couples TRBV12-3 or TRBV12-4 to TRBJ2-5, with D perhaps matching TRBD1 (6 bases). V was trimmed by 4 bases and J by 5 bases, leaving 17 bases between them. CDR3 length equals 15 residues. CDR3 loop: CASSWDTPASETQYF. Here the CDR3 DNA reads TGTGCCAGCAGTTGGGACACCCCGGCCTCGGAGACCCAGTACTTC.

The V gene is TRBV9, the J gene TRBJ1-3; 9 bases are a match to TRBD1. Germline CDR1 SGDLS, CDR2 YYNGEE. The CDR3 has 14 amino acids. Germline trimming cut 2 bases from V and 5 bases from J; bases unmatched to any gene: 2. The CDR3, as DNA: TGTGCCAGCAGCGTCGGACAGGGGCGAAACACCATATATTTT. Residues: CASSVGQGRNTIYF.